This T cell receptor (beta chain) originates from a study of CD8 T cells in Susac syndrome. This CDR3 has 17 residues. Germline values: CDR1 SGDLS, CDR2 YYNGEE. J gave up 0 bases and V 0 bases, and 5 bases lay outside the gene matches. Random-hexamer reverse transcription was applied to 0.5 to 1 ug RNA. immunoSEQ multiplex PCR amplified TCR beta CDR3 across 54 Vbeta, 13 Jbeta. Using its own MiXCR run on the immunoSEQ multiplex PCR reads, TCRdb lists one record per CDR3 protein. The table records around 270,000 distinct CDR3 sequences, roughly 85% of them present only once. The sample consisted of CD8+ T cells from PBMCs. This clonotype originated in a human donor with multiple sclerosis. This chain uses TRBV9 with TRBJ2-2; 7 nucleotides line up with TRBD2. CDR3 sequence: CASSVEASGSNTGELFF. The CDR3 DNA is TGTGCCAGCAGCGTAGAGGCTAGCGGATCGAACACCGGGGAGCTGTTTTTT.